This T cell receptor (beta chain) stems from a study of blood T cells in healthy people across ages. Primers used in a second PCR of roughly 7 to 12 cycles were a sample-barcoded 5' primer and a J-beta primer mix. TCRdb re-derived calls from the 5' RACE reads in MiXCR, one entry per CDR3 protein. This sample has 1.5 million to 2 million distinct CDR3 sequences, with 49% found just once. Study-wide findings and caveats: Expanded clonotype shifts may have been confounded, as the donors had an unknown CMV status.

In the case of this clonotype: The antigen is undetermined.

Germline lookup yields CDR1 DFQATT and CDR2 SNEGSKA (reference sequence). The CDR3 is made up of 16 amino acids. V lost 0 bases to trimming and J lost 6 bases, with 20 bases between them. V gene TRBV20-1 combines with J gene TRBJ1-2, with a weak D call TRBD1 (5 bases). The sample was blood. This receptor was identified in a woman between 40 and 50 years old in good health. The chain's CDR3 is CSARDSGPGLTDGYTF. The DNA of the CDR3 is TGCAGTGCTAGAGATTCAGGGCCGGGTTTGACTGATGGCTACACCTTC.